Sequencing of this TCR beta chain was carried out in a study of T cell responses to AZD1222 COVID-19 vaccine (dated by TCRdb to about 2021). In terms of the full investigation: AZD1222 recipients given second doses at about 4 weeks or at about 12 weeks were pooled, since spike-specific TCR depth and breadth were not found to differ between the two schedules. TCR sequencing covered some 240 trial participants: roughly 200 given two doses of AZD1222 and 26 given two doses of MenACWY control vaccine. Enrollment into the trials was organized by age into subgroups of 18-55, 56-69 and 70-plus years, and those subgroups contained around 150, 28 and 57 TCR-sequenced participants, respectively.

The time point label corresponds to: baseline before first vaccination. Samples from vaccinated people were obtained from the UK trials COV001 and COV002, which included a single-blind randomized controlled phase 2/3 trial of AZD1222 (ChAdOx1 nCoV-19) in healthy adults. For TCRbeta chain sequencing, PBMC samples were collected from trial participants at day 0 and at day 28 after the second dose. The CDR3 regions of human TCRbeta chains were analyzed by immunosequencing. In the source study's methods: Repertoire TCRs were checked for matches against a reference library of SARS-CoV-2-specific TCRs that had been generated using the MIRA antigen-specificity platform. Breadth meant the fraction of unique TCRs that were SARS-CoV-2-associated, whereas depth meant the fraction of total T cells that were SARS-CoV-2-associated. Using the MIRA data, each spike-specific TCR was assigned both to the spike region to which the TCR was reactive and to a CD4 or CD8 class. Log10-transformed breadth and depth values were compared by one-way ANOVA with Sidak's multiple comparisons tests. This is the immuneACCESS table as TCRdb keeps it, with only in-frame sequences that have V and J called. A part of the clones is gone; compared with another copy, unresolved V genes explain less than half, and the rest is unexplained. V, J and clone size were drawn from that table, and D and trimming were deduced from the DNA. The sample records 94,000 or so clones, almost 90% of which are singletons. The top ten hold 26% of the sample.

The paper's findings and limits, for the study overall: The whole spike protein was spanned by vaccine-associated CD4 TCRs, and dominant responses were seen in regions 160-218 and 743-854. After two AZD1222 doses, spike-specific TCR breadth and depth were significantly higher than at day 0 and than in MenACWY recipients. Participants were mostly white British and included more females than males, and it was suggested by the authors that clonal diversity may have been underestimated. Because no samples from the day 14 peak response were available, repertoires could be characterized only after the peak T cell response. Only five to seven AZD1222 recipients were SARS-CoV-2 seropositive at baseline, limiting conclusions about previously exposed vaccinees. Epitopes outside the regions mutated in the B.1.351 and B.1.1.7 variants were reportedly recognized by nearly half of the unique spike-specific TCRs. The 56-69-year group was small, and its depth increase did not reach significance, likely because of low power.

From the cysteine up to the phenylalanine, the CDR3 has a length of 12 residues. Only the CDR3 part of the read is kept: 36 bases, read in frame from the first base. The germline V gene encodes CDR1 GTSNPN and CDR2 SVGIG (reference sequence). Between the V and J ends, shortened by 7 bases and 4 bases respectively, the junction contains 13 bases. Comments on this clone: Its target antigen remains unknown. Base quality data are lacking; no much larger clone is found one base away.

The receptor's source is an adult in good health. Here the chain combines TRBV30 and TRBJ1-2, with an unclear D gene assignment. The source material was peripheral blood, sampled on day 0 of AZD1222 vaccination. The DNA sequence is given as TGTGCCTCGTCAGCAGGTATCTATGGCTACACCTTC. Translated, it gives CASSAGIYGYTF. The reference TRBV30 and TRBJ1-2 proteins fill in what lies around the CDR3, so the full variable domain reads SQTIHQWPATLVQPVGSPLSLECTVEGTSNPNLYWYRQAAGRGLQLLFYSVGIGQISSEVPQNLSASRPQDRQFILSSKKLLLSDSGFYLCASSAGIYGYTFGSGTRLTVV.